Presented here are 25 T cell receptor beta chains from one specimen sequenced in a study of T cells in Graves' hyperthyroidism and ophthalmopathy. Template material for amplifying TCR beta CDR3 regions consisted of RNA transcripts. A first-round RT-PCR of the TCR CDR3 used the HTBI primer set. Each CDR3 protein is one row after TCRdb ran MiXCR on the multiplex PCR reads. The data contain approximately 48,000 distinct CDR3 sequences, approximately 50% of them singletons. The sample taken for sequencing was peripheral blood or thyroid tissue (not recorded which). All receptors derive from a woman aged 45-60 years with Graves' hyperthyroidism.

This clonotype was found many times. The chain has TRBV28 and TRBJ1-3; TRBD1 is a possible D gene (6 bases). Germline CDR1 is MDHEN and CDR2 is SYDVKM. V lost 5 bases, J lost 0 bases, and 8 bases lay in between. CDR3 length: 14 amino acids. The CDR3 is CASSRGISGNTIYF. The CDR3 bases are TGTGCCAGCAGTAGGGGGATCTCTGGAAACACCATATATTTT.

This clonotype was observed once. The rearrangement uses TRBV7-8 and TRBJ2-6; 9 bases line up with TRBD1. After removal of 5 bases from V and 4 bases from J, the junction contained 9 bases not matched to a gene. Germline values: CDR1 SGHVS, CDR2 FQNEAQ. There are 17 residues in the CDR3. CDR3 in amino acids: CASSIGQGKRGANVLTF. The CDR3 DNA sequence: TGTGCCAGCAGCATCGGACAGGGGAAGAGAGGGGCCAACGTCCTGACTTTC.

This clonotype was seen many times. This may stem from a read error, because a much larger clone lies one nucleotide away. The V and J genes are TRBV10-3 and TRBJ1-1; 7 positions agree with TRBD1. The CDR3 runs 14 residues. V dropped 7 bases and J dropped 5; count of bases not matched to a gene: 10. The V gene's germline CDR1 is ENHRY and CDR2 SYGVKD. This CDR3 reads CAIKYDRQGTEAFF. The CDR3 nucleotides are TGTGCCATCAAGTACGATAGACAGGGTACTGAAGCTTTCTTT.

V usage is TRBV5-1 and J usage is TRBJ1-2; 9 bases align to TRBD1. With 5 bases clipped from V and 10 bases from J, the junction kept 12 bases outside the gene matches. This CDR3 has 14 residues. Germline assignment: CDR1 SGHRS and CDR2 YFSETQ. The CDR3 loop reads CASRNRTGAAVYTF. The DNA for the CDR3 is TGCGCCAGCAGGAACCGGACAGGGGCTGCTGTCTACACCTTC.

As for this clonotype: A much larger clone lies a single base off, so this may be a read error. The chain recombines TRBV6-5 with TRBJ1-2, with D uncertain. Germline V lookup: CDR1 MNHEY, CDR2 SVGAGI. This CDR3 contains 15 residues. V lost 5 bases and J 5 bases, leaving 18 bases between the germline ends. DNA for the CDR3: TGTGCCAGCAGTCCAACGTACAGTTTCTGGTATGGCTACACCTTC. Translating gives CASSPTYSFWYGYTF.

This clonotype is medium-sized within its sample. The rearrangement joins TRBV11-2 to TRBJ1-2; D not certain. Trimming left V 1 base short and J 8 bases short, with 11 bases between. The CDR3 runs to 13 residues. Germline V CDR1 and CDR2: SGHAT, FQNNGV. CDR3 protein: CASSLGQRNGYTF. The CDR3 DNA is TGTGCCAGCAGCTTAGGCCAACGAAACGGCTACACCTTC.

The V and J genes are TRBV11-1 and TRBJ2-7, with 7 bases matching TRBD1. The CDR3 is 14 residues long. V was clipped by 1 base and J by 3 bases; unmatched bases: 3. CDR1 and CDR2 (germline): SGHAT, FQDESV (reference sequence). CDR3 region: CASSLEDRNYEQYF. In DNA, the CDR3 is TGTGCCAGCAGCTTAGAGGACAGGAACTACGAGCAGTACTTC.

This clonotype was detected many times. The rearrangement links TRBV14 to TRBJ2-7; 7 bases line up with TRBD2. Germline CDR1 reads SGHDN; CDR2 reads FVKESK. J gave up 7 bases and V 1 base, and 13 bases lay outside the gene matches. This CDR3 contains 16 residues. CDR3: CASSQVVQRGLGEQYF. For the CDR3, the DNA is TGTGCCAGCAGCCAAGTCGTTCAGCGGGGCCTTGGGGAGCAGTACTTC.

This clonotype was picked up many times. CDR3 residues: CASSIAARQTQYF. The CDR3 coding sequence is TGTGCCAGTAGTATAGCAGCCCGACAGACCCAGTACTTC. This chain joins TRBV19 and TRBJ2-5; no firm D call. Germline V gene lookup returns CDR1 LNHDA and CDR2 SQIVND (reference sequence). Deletions cut 1 base from V and 6 bases from J, with 9 bases between. The CDR3 totals 13 residues.

As to this clonotype: An end of the junction differs from the germline gene, which may be a read error. J is TRBJ1-1 and V is TRBV2, with 9 bases that match TRBD1. This CDR3 is 19 amino acids long. The germline gives CDR1 SNHLY, CDR2 FYNNEI. The CDR3 DNA reads TGTGCCAGCAGCGAAGCAGTCCCCACGGACAGGGGTAAAGCGTTAGGGGCTTTCTTT. Translated, it gives CASSEAVPTDRGKALGAFF.

This clonotype has ten or more counts. The rearrangement joins TRBV10-3 to TRBJ2-7, with 11 bases lining up with TRBD2. Looked up from germline, CDR1 is ENHRY and CDR2 is SYGVKD. The CDR3 is 16 residues long. The V and J ends lost 6 bases and 4 bases, in that order; junction bases with no gene match: 11. CDR3 DNA sequence: TGTGCCATCAGGGGGACTAGCGGTTCGACTGGTTACGAGCAGTACTTC. This translates into CAIRGTSGSTGYEQYF.

This clonotype showed up many times. The V and J genes are TRBV30 and TRBJ1-1; D uncertain. Germline CDR1 is GTSNPN and CDR2 is SVGIG (reference sequence). The CDR3 runs 14 residues. The V end was cut by 2 bases, the J end by 4 bases, with 14 bases between. CDR3 bases: TGTGCCTGGAGTAGACTCCCTGGCGGCACTGAAGCTTTCTTT. This translates into CAWSRLPGGTEAFF.

This clonotype came up many times. This chain links TRBV10-3 with TRBJ2-5; D remains ambiguous. The CDR3 totals 15 residues. Trimming took 7 bases from V and 2 from J, leaving 17 bases between them. Germline-derived CDR1 and CDR2 are ENHRY and SYGVKD. Here the CDR3 reads CAIKFDRGAQETQYF. As DNA, the CDR3 is TGTGCCATCAAATTCGACCGCGGCGCACAAGAGACCCAGTACTTC.

The rearrangement links TRBV2 to TRBJ2-5; TRBD2 agrees at 13 bases. The CDR3 is 15 residues long. V lost 4 bases and J lost 3; bases outside the gene matches: 2. The germline CDR1 and CDR2 sequences are SNHLY and FYNNEI. CDR3 protein: CASSGTSGSEETQYF. The CDR3 DNA follows: TGTGCCAGCAGTGGGACTAGCGGGAGCGAAGAGACCCAGTACTTC.

The chain joins TRBV11-2 to TRBJ2-5, with D tentatively TRBD2 (5 bases). Looked up from germline, CDR1 is SGHAT and CDR2 is FQNNGV. The V gene lost 1 base and the J gene lost 4 bases, with 10 bases spanning the gap. The CDR3 has 14 amino acids. In nucleotides, the CDR3 is TGTGCCAGCAGCTTAGGTCGGGCGGGAGAGACCCAGTACTTC. The encoded protein is CASSLGRAGETQYF.

Concerning this clonotype itself: The CDR3 carries no conserved terminal phenylalanine or tryptophan, so it likely arises from a read error. V usage is TRBV12-3 or TRBV12-4 and J usage is TRBJ1-1; 7 bases are a match to TRBD1. Trimming removed 6 bases from V and 7 bases from J; junction bases left unmatched: 8. CDR3 size: 13 residues. In DNA, the CDR3 is TGTGCCAGCAGGCTGGGACAGACGAATGAAGCTTTCTTG. Amino acid sequence: CASRLGQTNEAFL.

This clonotype was found many times. V usage is TRBV11-2 and J usage is TRBJ1-1; possibly TRBD1 for D (5 bases). CDR3 size: 14 residues. Per the germline V gene, CDR1 is SGHAT and CDR2 is FQNNGV. V was cut by 10 bases and J by 2 bases, with 17 bases left in between. In nucleotides, the CDR3 is TGTGCCACCCGGGGGTTTTTTCTCAACACTGAAGCTTTCTTT. Its protein is CATRGFFLNTEAFF.

The J gene is TRBJ2-7, the V gene TRBV28; D remains unclear. Trimming cost V 2 bases and J 0 bases, with 8 bases left between them. Germline lookup yields CDR1 MDHEN and CDR2 SYDVKM. This CDR3 is 14 amino acids long. The CDR3 region is CASSLNYLSYEQYF. CDR3 nucleotides: TGTGCCAGCAGTTTAAACTACCTCTCCTACGAGCAGTACTTC.

This sequence joins TRBV7-2 and TRBJ1-6, with a possible D match to TRBD1 (5 bases). There are 16 residues in the CDR3. From germline, CDR1 is SGHTA and CDR2 FQGNSA. V was pared by 5 bases and J by 11 bases, with 22 bases between. The CDR3 DNA is TGTGCCAGCAGCCCCCGGGGTGTCTCTGGGGCACCACCCCTCCACTTT. Amino acid sequence: CASSPRGVSGAPPLHF. Filled out from reference TRBV7-2 and TRBJ1-6, the complete variable domain reads GAGVSQSPSNKVTEKGKDVELRCDPISGHTALYWYRQSLGQGLEFLIYFQGNSAPDKSGLPSDRFSAERTGGSVSTLTIQRTQQEDSAVYLCASSPRGVSGAPPLHFGNGTRLTVT.

The J gene is TRBJ2-5, the V gene TRBV2, with TRBD1 matching 9 bases. Germline assignment: CDR1 SNHLY and CDR2 FYNNEI. V was clipped by 4 bases and J by 0 bases; unmatched bases: 3. The CDR3 has 15 residues. The CDR3 bases are TGTGCCAGCAGTGCGACAGGGGGATACCAAGAGACCCAGTACTTC. The encoded protein is CASSATGGYQETQYF.

This clonotype has ten or more counts. The CDR3 loop is CSARETGWNQPQHF. The CDR3 nucleotides read TGCAGTGCTAGAGAGACAGGGTGGAATCAGCCCCAGCATTTT. J is TRBJ1-5 and V is TRBV20-1; 7 bases align to TRBD1. Germline V gives CDR1 DFQATT, CDR2 SNEGSKA (reference sequence). The CDR3 has 14 residues. The trim removed 0 bases at V and 4 bases at J, leaving 3 bases unmatched.

The V and J genes are TRBV5-4 and TRBJ2-5; TRBD2 is a possible D gene (6 bases). Trimming removed 2 bases from V and 7 bases from J, with 15 bases in between. The CDR3 length is 14 residues. The V gene's germline CDR1 is SGHNT and CDR2 YYREEE (reference sequence). DNA of the CDR3: TGTGCCAGCAGCTTAGGTGCGGGAAGATGGACCCAGTACTTC. This sequence encodes CASSLGAGRWTQYF.

As concerns this clonotype: One end of the junction does not line up with germline, which may come from a read error. V is TRBV5-4 and J is TRBJ1-1; a weak D match, TRBD1 (5 bases). Germline CDR1 is SGHNT and CDR2 is YYREEE (reference sequence). The CDR3 is made up of 13 amino acids. The CDR3 spells CASSDRAGHEALF. The CDR3, as DNA: TGTGCCAGCAGCGATCGGGCAGGGCATGAAGCTCTCTTT.

In the case of this clonotype: The junction shows a germline mismatch at one end, possibly a read error. The rearrangement joins TRBV7-2 to TRBJ2-5; 13 bases fit TRBD2. The germline V gene has CDR1 SGHTA and CDR2 FQGNSA. The CDR3 runs to 14 residues. CDR3 in DNA: TGTGCCAGCAGCGCTACTAGCGGGAGGGAGACCCAGTGCTTC. Amino acid sequence: CASSATSGRETQCF. The complete variable domain, with remaining parts taken from reference TRBV7-2 and TRBJ2-5, reads GAGVSQSPSNKVTEKGKDVELRCDPISGHTALYWYRQSLGQGLEFLIYFQGNSAPDKSGLPSDRFSAERTGGSVSTLTIQRTQQEDSAVYLCASSATSGRETQCFGPGTRLLVL.

The genes are TRBV29-1 and TRBJ2-5, with D possibly TRBD2 on 6 matching bases. This CDR3 is built from 11 residues. CDR1 and CDR2 from the germline V gene are SQVTM and ANQGSEA. Trimming removed 4 bases at V and 7 bases at J, with 10 bases between. The CDR3 sequence is CSVVVGGTQYF. The CDR3, as DNA: TGCAGCGTTGTCGTCGGGGGGACCCAGTACTTC.